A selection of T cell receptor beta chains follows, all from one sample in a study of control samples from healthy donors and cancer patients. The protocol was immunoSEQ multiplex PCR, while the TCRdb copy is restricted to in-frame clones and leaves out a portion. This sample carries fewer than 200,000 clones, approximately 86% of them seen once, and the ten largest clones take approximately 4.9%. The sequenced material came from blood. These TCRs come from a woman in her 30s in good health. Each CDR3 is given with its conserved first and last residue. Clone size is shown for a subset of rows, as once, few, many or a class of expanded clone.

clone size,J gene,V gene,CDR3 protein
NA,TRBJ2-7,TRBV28,CASSLPAGSYEQYF
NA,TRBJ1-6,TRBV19,CASSAGARSPLHF
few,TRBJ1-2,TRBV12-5,CASGLVRDTGIYGYTF
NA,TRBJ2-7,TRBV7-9,CATEGGVSSYEQYF
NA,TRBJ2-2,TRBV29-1,CSVGELGPGELFF
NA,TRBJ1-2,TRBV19,CASSQIGQVTTGYTF
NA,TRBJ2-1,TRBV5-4,CASPGGPGNEQFF
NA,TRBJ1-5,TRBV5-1,CASSIRRQVSNQPQHF
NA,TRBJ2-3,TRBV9,CASNLAGGPTDTQYF
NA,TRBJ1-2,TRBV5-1,CASSLQTGGYGYTF
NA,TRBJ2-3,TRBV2,CASKEFRGSADTQYF
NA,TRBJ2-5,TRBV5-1,CASSWGTGGHQETQYF
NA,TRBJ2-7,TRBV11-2,CASSLGTGSYEQYF
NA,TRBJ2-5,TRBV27,CASGSGTRGAETQYF
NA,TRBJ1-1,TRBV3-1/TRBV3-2,CASSQVQGAAEAFF